Shown below are 21 T cell receptor beta chains from a single sample sequenced in a study of post-analysis software for immune sequencing data. Study-wide findings and caveats: The study found TRBV5-6, TRBV5-1 and TRBV20-1 among five or six TRBV segments more frequent in patients than controls.

cDNA libraries of TCR beta carried unique molecular identifiers. TCRdb re-analysed the PCR reads in MiXCR, keeping a single row per CDR3 protein. The sample lists hundreds of thousands of distinct CDR3 sequences, 35% to 45% seen once, with roughly 8.2% in the top ten. The antigens for these receptors are not known. The specimen was blood. These receptors all stem from a girl aged 2 to 10 with multiple sclerosis.

V usage is TRBV29-1 and J usage is TRBJ2-7; tentatively, D is TRBD2 (6 bases). The CDR3 extends over 12 amino acids. CDR1 SQVTM and CDR2 ANQGSEA come from the germline V gene. The V gene lost 8 bases and the J gene lost 5 bases, with 16 bases spanning the gap. CDR3 in amino acids: CSPTVTGDEQYF. The CDR3 nucleotides read TGCAGCCCGACTGTGACGGGGGACGAGCAGTACTTC.

The chain has TRBV20-1 and TRBJ2-7, with D possibly matching TRBD2 (6 bases). Germline assignment: CDR1 DFQATT and CDR2 SNEGSKA (reference sequence). V dropped 5 bases and J dropped 5 bases, with 19 bases sitting between them. This CDR3 region has 14 residues. Here the CDR3 reads CSALLGSGTHEQYF. DNA of the CDR3: TGCAGTGCTCTTTTAGGGAGTGGGACTCACGAGCAGTACTTC.

This clonotype was seen only a few times. V usage is TRBV15 and J usage is TRBJ2-7, with 11 bases fitting TRBD1. The end of the DNA is better explained by TRBJ2-5, so the J call may be wrong. This CDR3 is built from 14 residues. Germline V gene data show CDR1 as LNHNV and CDR2 as YYDKDF (reference sequence). CDR3 sequence reads: CATNPGQGVETQYF. In DNA, the CDR3 is TGTGCCACCAACCCGGGACAGGGGGTTGAGACCCAGTACTTC.

This chain connects TRBV2 to TRBJ1-2; D is ambiguous. V was shortened by 9 bases and J by 5 bases, with 13 bases between the two germline ends. The germline CDR1 and CDR2 sequences are SNHLY and FYNNEI. The length of the CDR3 is 12 residues. The chain's CDR3 is CARTETTYGYTF. The CDR3 DNA sequence: TGTGCCAGAACCGAAACTACGTATGGCTACACCTTC. Together with reference TRBV2 and TRBJ1-2, the CDR3 gives the full variable domain: EPEVTQTPSHQVTQMGQEVILRCVPISNHLYFYWYRQILGQKVEFLVSFYNNEISEKSEIFDDQFSVERPDGSNFTLKIRSTKLEDSAMYFCARTETTYGYTFGSGTRLTVV.

The chain carries TRBV27 and TRBJ2-1, with 13 nucleotides matching TRBD2. V dropped 6 bases and J dropped 4; count of bases not matched to a gene: 3. CDR3 length: 15 residues. Germline CDR1 reads MNHEY; CDR2 reads SMNVEV (reference sequence). CDR3 coding DNA: TGTGCCAGCAGACTAGCGGGGGGGAAATACAATGAGCAGTTCTTC. This gives the protein CASRLAGGKYNEQFF.

V and J are TRBV3-1 and TRBJ2-1, with D possibly TRBD2 on 5 matching bases. Germline loops: CDR1 LGHDT, CDR2 YNNKEL (reference sequence). Trimming took off 1 base at V and 1 base at J, with 26 bases between the two ends. The CDR3 is made up of 21 amino acids. DNA of the CDR3: TGTGCCAGCAGCCAAGTACTATTTTTGGCGTCAGCGGACGTATCCTACAATGAGCAGTTCTTC. This gives the protein CASSQVLFLASADVSYNEQFF.

In its sample, this clonotype was seen once. This chain links TRBV4-1 with TRBJ2-1; 9 bases fit TRBD1. Trimming cost V 3 bases and J 0 bases; bases outside gene matches: 3. The CDR3 length is 16 residues. Germline CDR1 is MGHRA and CDR2 is YSYEKL. CDR3 protein: CASSHGQGISYNEQFF. CDR3 DNA sequence: TGCGCCAGCAGCCATGGACAGGGGATCTCCTACAATGAGCAGTTCTTC.

The chain combines TRBV5-1 with TRBJ2-3; D perhaps matches TRBD2 (5 bases). Trimming left V 0 bases short and J 11 bases short, with 13 bases between. The CDR3 sequence is 13 residues long. Germline CDR1 reads SGHRS; CDR2 reads YFSETQ. CDR3 bases: TGCGCCAGCAGCTTGGGGGGAACTAGTCAGCAGTATTTT. Amino acids: CASSLGGTSQQYF. The full variable domain, completed using reference TRBV5-1 and TRBJ2-3, is KAGVTQTPRYLIKTRGQQVTLSCSPISGHRSVSWYQQTPGQGLQFLFEYFSETQRNKGNFPGRFSGRQFSNSRSEMNVSTLELGDSALYLCASSLGGTSQQYFGPGTRLTVL.

As for this clonotype: The junction shows a germline mismatch at one end, possibly a read error. The rearrangement joins TRBV5-8 to TRBJ2-4, with 9 bases lining up with TRBD1. The CDR3 loop spans 12 amino acids. Per germline, CDR1 SGHTS and CDR2 YDEGEE. CDR3 bases: TGTGCCAGCAGCTTGGTAGAAGGGACAGGGTGGTTC. It specifies CASSLVEGTGWF.

This clonotype was seen a few times. The V gene is TRBV5-1, the J gene TRBJ1-1; the D gene is possibly TRBD1 (5 bases). The V gene lost 4 bases and the J gene lost 4 bases, with 17 bases spanning the gap. In germline, CDR1 is SGHRS, CDR2 YFSETQ. CDR3 length equals 15 residues. The CDR3 DNA reads as TGCGCCAGCAGCCTGGTTGGGACGGCATCCACTGAAGCTTTCTTT. Its protein product is CASSLVGTASTEAFF.

The rearrangement links TRBV12-3 or TRBV12-4 to TRBJ1-2; D is possibly TRBD1 (5 bases). The germline V and J ends were trimmed by 7 bases and 1 base, with 19 bases remaining between them. CDR3 length: 16 amino acids. The DNA for the CDR3 is TGTGCCAGCACTCCGACAGCCAACTTACTTAACTATGGCTACACCTTC. Protein product: CASTPTANLLNYGYTF.

Regarding this clonotype: Germline is not matched at one junction end, which may reflect a read error. The V and J genes are TRBV7-7 and TRBJ2-5; 10 bases line up with TRBD2. Germline-derived CDR1 and CDR2 are SSHAT and FNYEAQ (reference sequence). There are 15 residues in the CDR3. The CDR3 spells CASSQAGGFPETQYF. The CDR3 DNA reads as TGTGCTAGCAGTCAAGCGGGAGGGTTTCCAGAGACCCAGTACTTC.

The chain joins TRBV12-3 or TRBV12-4 to TRBJ2-3; 8 positions match TRBD1. The CDR3 sequence is 16 residues long. Trimming took 3 bases from V and 4 from J; bases not matched to a gene: 9. The CDR3 loop is CASSFTGQGFADTQYF. Written as DNA, the CDR3 is TGTGCCAGCAGTTTTACAGGACAGGGATTCGCAGATACGCAGTATTTT.

The gene calls are TRBV5-1 and TRBJ2-7; 8 bases fit TRBD1. CDR3 length: 15 residues. The germline V gene encodes CDR1 SGHRS and CDR2 YFSETQ. V shed 1 base, J shed 7 bases, and the junction held 10 bases outside the gene matches. The CDR3 sequence: CASSLYNQGAGEQYF. CDR3 bases: TGCGCCAGCAGCTTGTATAACCAGGGGGCTGGTGAGCAGTACTTC.

The chain combines TRBV15 with TRBJ2-7; the D gene could be TRBD1 or TRBD2 (5 bases each). Germline-derived CDR1 and CDR2 are LNHNV and YYDKDF (reference sequence). CDR3 length: 14 residues. The ends were cut back, 0 bases at V and 3 bases at J, with 9 bases in the middle. The CDR3 coding sequence is TGTGCCACCAGCAGAGATCGGGGCGGCTACGAGCAGTACTTC. Translating gives CATSRDRGGYEQYF.

Only one count was recorded for this clonotype. J is TRBJ2-1 and V is TRBV28, with a tentative D call TRBD2 (5 bases). Trimming removed 5 bases at V and 15 bases at J, with 23 bases between. Per the germline V gene, CDR1 is MDHEN and CDR2 is SYDVKM. This CDR3 is 14 amino acids long. CDR3 region: CASSPSVGGSLRFF. The CDR3 DNA is TGTGCCAGCAGTCCGAGCGTCGGAGGTAGTTTGCGGTTCTTC. Complete variable domain (other parts from reference TRBV28 and TRBJ2-1): DVKVTQSSRYLVKRTGEKVFLECVQDMDHENMFWYRQDPGLGLRLIYFSYDVKMKEKGDIPEGYSVSREKKERFSLILESASTNQTSMYLCASSPSVGGSLRFFGPGTRLTVL.

This clonotype was detected a few times. This chain connects TRBV5-1 to TRBJ2-1; D may be TRBD1 or TRBD2 (5 bases each). The CDR3 loop spans 13 amino acids. The V and J ends lost 3 bases and 9 bases respectively, with 13 bases between them. The V gene's germline CDR1 is SGHRS and CDR2 YFSETQ. The CDR3 spells CASSSYGGGEQFF. DNA for the CDR3: TGCGCCAGCAGCTCCTATGGTGGGGGTGAGCAGTTCTTC.

This clonotype has a handful of counts. The gene calls are TRBV7-2 and TRBJ2-5; TRBD2 aligns across 10 bases. The CDR3 covers 12 residues. Losses at the gene ends were 5 bases for V and 11 bases for J; bases not matched to a gene: 5. In germline, CDR1 is SGHTA, CDR2 FQGNSA. The CDR3 region has the DNA TGTGCCAGCAGCCGACTAGCGGGCGGGCAGTACTTC. The encoded protein is CASSRLAGGQYF.

This chain connects TRBV7-2 to TRBJ2-1; either TRBD1 or TRBD2 may supply D (6 bases each). The CDR3 runs 14 residues. Trimming pared 1 base from V and 6 bases from J, leaving 10 bases between. Germline V gives CDR1 SGHTA, CDR2 FQGNSA. Here the CDR3 reads CASSLVPGANEQFF. The CDR3 DNA reads as TGTGCCAGCAGCTTAGTACCGGGGGCCAATGAGCAGTTCTTC. The variable domain in full, completed from reference TRBV7-2 and TRBJ2-1, reads GAGVSQSPSNKVTEKGKDVELRCDPISGHTALYWYRQSLGQGLEFLIYFQGNSAPDKSGLPSDRFSAERTGGSVSTLTIQRTQQEDSAVYLCASSLVPGANEQFFGPGTRLTVL.

The rearrangement links TRBV20-1 to TRBJ2-5; D remains unclear. V lost 6 bases, J lost 2 bases, and 13 bases lay in between. This CDR3 has 13 amino acids. In germline, CDR1 is DFQATT, CDR2 SNEGSKA (reference sequence). The CDR3 is CSALYVTQETQYF. DNA for the CDR3: TGCAGTGCCTTGTATGTGACGCAAGAGACCCAGTACTTC.

This clonotype was seen a handful of times. This chain links TRBV5-1 with TRBJ2-1, with TRBD2 identical over 7 bases. In germline, CDR1 is SGHRS, CDR2 YFSETQ. V gave up 4 bases and J gave up 4 bases; unmatched junction bases: 11. The CDR3 runs to 16 residues. DNA of the CDR3: TGCGCCAGCAGCCCGCTGCTAGCGGAGTTTTACAATGAGCAGTTCTTC. Its translation is CASSPLLAEFYNEQFF.